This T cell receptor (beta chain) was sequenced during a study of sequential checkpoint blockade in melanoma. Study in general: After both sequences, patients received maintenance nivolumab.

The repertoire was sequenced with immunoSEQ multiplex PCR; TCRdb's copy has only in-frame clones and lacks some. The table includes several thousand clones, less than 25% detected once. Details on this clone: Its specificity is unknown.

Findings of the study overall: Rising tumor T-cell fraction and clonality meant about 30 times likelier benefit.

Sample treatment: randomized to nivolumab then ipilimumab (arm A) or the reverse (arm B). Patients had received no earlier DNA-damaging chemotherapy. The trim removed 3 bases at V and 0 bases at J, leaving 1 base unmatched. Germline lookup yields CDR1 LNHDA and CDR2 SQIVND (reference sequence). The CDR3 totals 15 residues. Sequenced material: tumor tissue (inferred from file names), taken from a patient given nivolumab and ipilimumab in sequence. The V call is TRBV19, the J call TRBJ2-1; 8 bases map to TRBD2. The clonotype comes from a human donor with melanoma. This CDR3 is CASSMSGSSYNEQFF. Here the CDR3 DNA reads TGTGCCAGTAGTATGAGCGGGAGCTCCTACAATGAGCAGTTCTTC.